The 20 T cell receptor beta chains presented below share a single source sample, sequenced in a study of T cell responses to AZD1222 COVID-19 vaccine. Clones were sequenced by immunoSEQ multiplex PCR, and TCRdb holds only the in-frame ones, with some missing. The sample holds tens of thousands of clones, around 90% seen once. Here the sequenced sample was peripheral blood, taken on day 0 of AZD1222 vaccination. The receptors originated from an adult in good health.

The rearrangement links TRBV28 to TRBJ2-1; 9 positions agree with TRBD1. The CDR3 length is 17 residues. V dropped 3 bases and J dropped 10; count of bases not matched to a gene: 16. Germline V lookup: CDR1 MDHEN, CDR2 SYDVKM. The CDR3 loop is CASSFYTGTGTTREQFF. For the CDR3, the DNA is TGTGCCAGCAGTTTCTACACCGGGACAGGGACTACAAGAGAGCAGTTCTTC.

The V and J genes are TRBV15 and TRBJ1-1, with 7 positions matching TRBD1. The germline CDR1 and CDR2 sequences are LNHNV and YYDKDF (reference sequence). J gave up 0 bases and V 2 bases, and 6 bases lay outside the gene matches. The CDR3 length is 16 residues. The CDR3 sequence is CATSRWTGLMNTEAFF. Written as DNA, the CDR3 is TGTGCCACCAGCAGATGGACAGGATTAATGAACACTGAAGCTTTCTTT.

This clone turned up a few times. The CDR3 loop reads CASSVAMGRNNEQFF. In nucleotides, the CDR3 is TGTGCCAGCAGCGTAGCGATGGGCAGAAACAATGAGCAGTTCTTC. The gene calls are TRBV9 and TRBJ2-1; no firm D call. With 0 bases removed from V and 5 bases from J, the gap between germline ends came to 12 bases. The germline V gene encodes CDR1 SGDLS and CDR2 YYNGEE. The CDR3 runs to 15 residues.

The rearrangement joins TRBV25-1 to TRBJ1-1, with a tentative D call TRBD1 (6 bases). Trimming removed 6 bases from V and 5 bases from J, with 13 bases in between. Germline CDR1 MGHDK, CDR2 SYGVNS. The CDR3 covers 13 residues. This CDR3 is CASSTTGRTEAFF. The CDR3 nucleotides read TGTGCCAGCAGCACGACAGGTCGGACTGAAGCTTTCTTT.

The chain uses TRBV3-1 (or the pseudogene TRBV3-2) and TRBJ1-6; D gene uncertain. The CDR3 loop spans 14 amino acids. Germline loops: CDR1 LGHDT, CDR2 YNNKEL (reference sequence). With 8 bases removed from V and 9 bases from J, the gap between germline ends came to 17 bases. The CDR3 sequence is CASCEMGWGSPLHF. In DNA, the CDR3 is TGTGCCAGCTGCGAAATGGGTTGGGGTTCACCCCTCCACTTT.

The CDR3 DNA sequence: TGTGCCAGCAGCCCTGGGACTAGCGGGGGGGCGAATACCCAGTACTTC. This translates into CASSPGTSGGANTQYF. The rearrangement joins TRBV11-3 to TRBJ2-5; 16 bases fit TRBD2. V was pared by 5 bases and J by 8 bases, with 8 bases of the junction left unmatched. Germline CDR1 and CDR2: SGHNT and YENEEA. The CDR3 runs to 16 residues.

The V call is TRBV4-2, the J call TRBJ1-1, with unresolved D. The germline CDR1 and CDR2 sequences are LGHNA and YNFKEQ. Trimming cost V 0 bases and J 8 bases, with 4 bases left between them. This CDR3 contains 11 residues. The CDR3 sequence: CASSQDGEAFF. The CDR3 DNA follows: TGTGCCAGCAGCCAAGATGGGGAAGCTTTCTTT.

This clone has just one count. The chain links TRBV4-1 to TRBJ1-4, with TRBD1 matching over 7 bases. This CDR3 has 17 amino acids. Germline values: CDR1 MGHRA, CDR2 YSYEKL. Trimming removed 4 bases from V and 5 bases from J; junction bases left unmatched: 13. The CDR3 loop is CASSLKILTGVNEKLFF. DNA for the CDR3: TGCGCCAGCAGCCTCAAGATATTAACAGGGGTGAATGAAAAACTGTTTTTT.

J is TRBJ2-2 and V is TRBV4-1, with D possibly called TRBD1 or TRBD2 (5 bases each). The CDR3 has 16 amino acids. V lost 4 bases and J lost 5, with 17 bases in between. The V gene's germline CDR1 is MGHRA and CDR2 YSYEKL. The CDR3 DNA sequence: TGCGCCAGCAGCCGAGGCCGGGACCCTGATACCGGGGAGCTGTTTTTT. It yields the protein CASSRGRDPDTGELFF.

The rearrangement joins TRBV15 to TRBJ1-5; TRBD1 aligns across 10 bases. V trimming: 0 bases; J trimming: 3 bases; junction bases outside the gene matches: 5. The CDR3 extends over 17 amino acids. Germline lookup yields CDR1 LNHNV and CDR2 YYDKDF (reference sequence). The CDR3: CATSRDLGQGINQPQHF. The DNA for the CDR3 is TGTGCCACCAGCAGAGATCTGGGACAGGGGATCAATCAGCCCCAGCATTTT. Full variable domain (outside the CDR3, taken from reference TRBV15 and TRBJ1-5): DAMVIQNPRYQVTQFGKPVTLSCSQTLNHNVMYWYQQKSSQAPKLLFHYYDKDFNNEADTPDNFQSRRPNTSFCFLDIRSPGLGDTAMYLCATSRDLGQGINQPQHFGDGTRLSIL.

The CDR3 sequence: CASEEGGFTF. In DNA form, the CDR3 reads TGTGCCTCAGAGGAGGGCGGTTTCACCTTC. The J gene is TRBJ1-2, the V gene TRBV25-1; the D is unclear. This CDR3 spans 10 amino acids. The V gene lost 11 bases and the J gene lost 13 bases, with 17 bases spanning the gap. CDR1 and CDR2 (germline): MGHDK, SYGVNS.

The V gene is TRBV5-1, the J gene TRBJ2-7; 8 positions agree with TRBD2. Germline assignment: CDR1 SGHRS and CDR2 YFSETQ. The CDR3 spans 14 residues. The trim removed 1 base at V and 6 bases at J, leaving 6 bases unmatched. As DNA, the CDR3 is TGCGCCAGCAGCTTGCATAAGCGGGAGTCCGAGCAGTACTTC. Its translation: CASSLHKRESEQYF.

V and J are TRBV6-5 and TRBJ2-7, with 7 bases matching TRBD2. The V gene's germline CDR1 is MNHEY and CDR2 SVGAGI. The J segment lost 4 bases and the V segment lost 7 bases, leaving 10 bases of the junction unmatched. The CDR3 runs to 14 residues. CDR3 sequence reads: CASNTGTIPYEQYF. The CDR3 coding sequence is TGTGCCAGCAACACCGGGACTATCCCATACGAGCAGTACTTC.

The rearrangement uses TRBV28 and TRBJ1-2, with D hard to call. The CDR3 has 13 residues. Germline loops: CDR1 MDHEN, CDR2 SYDVKM. Deletions cut 5 bases from V and 3 bases from J, with 10 bases between. The CDR3 nucleotides read TGTGCCAGCAGTCAACAAAAAGACTATGGCTACACCTTC. Its translation is CASSQQKDYGYTF.

This clone was detected only once. The chain couples TRBV25-1 to TRBJ1-3; D remains ambiguous. Deletions cut 5 bases from V and 0 bases from J, with 8 bases between. Germline V lookup: CDR1 MGHDK, CDR2 SYGVNS. This CDR3 contains 14 residues. As DNA, the CDR3 is TGTGCCAGCAGTCCCCCTCACTCTGGAAACACCATATATTTT. Translated: CASSPPHSGNTIYF.

The V gene is TRBV9, the J gene TRBJ1-6; D is ambiguous. With 4 bases removed from V and 7 bases from J, the gap between germline ends came to 21 bases. The germline CDR1 and CDR2 sequences are SGDLS and YYNGEE. The CDR3 covers 17 residues. The CDR3 here is CASSKSRGVSPNSPLHF. The CDR3 DNA reads as TGTGCCAGCAGCAAGTCCCGCGGGGTCAGTCCCAATTCACCCCTCCACTTT.

The V gene is TRBV28, the J gene TRBJ1-3; D gene ambiguous. CDR3 length: 14 residues. V was trimmed by 5 bases and J by 0 bases, leaving 8 bases between them. CDR1 MDHEN and CDR2 SYDVKM come from the germline V gene. CDR3 residues: CASSPQSSGNTIYF. CDR3 DNA sequence: TGTGCCAGCAGTCCACAGAGCTCTGGAAACACCATATATTTT.

V gene TRBV5-1 combines with J gene TRBJ2-7; the D is unclear. The V end was cut by 0 bases, the J end by 3 bases, with 10 bases between. There are 14 residues in the CDR3. Germline V gene lookup returns CDR1 SGHRS and CDR2 YFSETQ. DNA for the CDR3: TGCGCCAGCAGCTTGGGCGCAAGATACTACGAGCAGTACTTC. Protein product: CASSLGARYYEQYF.

The chain recombines TRBV5-1 with TRBJ1-2; TRBD1 aligns across 10 bases. V was clipped by 7 bases and J by 1 base; unmatched bases: 10. Germline V gene sequence: CDR1 SGHRS, CDR2 YFSETQ. This CDR3 has 16 residues. CDR3 loop: CASLPSRTGGNYGYTF. The CDR3 DNA sequence: TGCGCCAGCCTGCCCTCGAGGACAGGGGGTAACTATGGCTACACCTTC.

This clone was found once. J is TRBJ1-2 and V is TRBV4-1, with 8 bases fitting TRBD1. Trimming removed 4 bases from V and 2 bases from J; junction bases left unmatched: 9. This CDR3 contains 16 residues. Looked up from germline, CDR1 is MGHRA and CDR2 is YSYEKL. CDR3 region: CASSPAAGGTNYGYTF. CDR3 nucleotides: TGCGCCAGCAGCCCAGCGGCAGGGGGCACCAACTATGGCTACACCTTC.